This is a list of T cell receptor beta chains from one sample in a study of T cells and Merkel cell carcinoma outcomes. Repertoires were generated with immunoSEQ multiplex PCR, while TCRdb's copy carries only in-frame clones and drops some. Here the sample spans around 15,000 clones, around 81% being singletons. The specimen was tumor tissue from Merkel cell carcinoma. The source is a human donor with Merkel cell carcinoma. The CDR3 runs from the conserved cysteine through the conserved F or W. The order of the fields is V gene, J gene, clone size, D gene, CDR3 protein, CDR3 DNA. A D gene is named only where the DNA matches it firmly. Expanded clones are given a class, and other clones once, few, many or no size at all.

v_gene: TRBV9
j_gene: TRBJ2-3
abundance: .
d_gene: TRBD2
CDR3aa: CASSVDGRDTQYF
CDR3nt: TGTGCCAGCAGCGTAGACGGGAGGGATACGCAGTATTTT

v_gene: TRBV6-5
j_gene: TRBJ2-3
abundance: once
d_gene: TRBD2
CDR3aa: CASRRDYSGDTQYF
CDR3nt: TGTGCCAGCAGGCGGGACTATTCGGGGGATACGCAGTATTTT

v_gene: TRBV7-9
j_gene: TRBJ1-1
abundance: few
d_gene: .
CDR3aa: CASIDFDTEAFF
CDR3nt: TGTGCCAGCATCGATTTTGACACTGAAGCTTTCTTT

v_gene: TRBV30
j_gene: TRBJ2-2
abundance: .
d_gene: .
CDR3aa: CAWSGGAITGELFF
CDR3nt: TGTGCCTGGAGTGGGGGGGCGATCACCGGGGAGCTGTTTTTT

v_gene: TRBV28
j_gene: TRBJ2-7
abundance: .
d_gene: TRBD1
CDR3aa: CASRGGQGAREQYF
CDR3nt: TGTGCCAGCAGGGGGGGACAGGGGGCTCGAGAGCAGTACTTC

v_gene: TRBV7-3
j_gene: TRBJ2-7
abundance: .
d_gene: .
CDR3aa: CASSLFSSTEQYF
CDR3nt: TGTGCCAGCAGCTTATTTAGTAGTACCGAGCAGTACTTC

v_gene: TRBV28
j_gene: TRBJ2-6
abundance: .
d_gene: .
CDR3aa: CASSDPVGANVLTF
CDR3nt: TGTGCCAGCAGCGACCCGGTTGGGGCCAACGTCCTGACTTTC

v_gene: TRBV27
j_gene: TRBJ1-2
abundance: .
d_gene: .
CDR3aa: CASSIRTERTYGYTF
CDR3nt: TGTGCCAGCAGTATCCGGACAGAAAGAACCTATGGCTACACCTTC

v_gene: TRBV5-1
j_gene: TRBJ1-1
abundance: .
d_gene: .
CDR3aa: CASSFREPRIEAFF
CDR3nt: TGCGCCAGCAGCTTTCGGGAACCAAGAATTGAAGCTTTCTTT

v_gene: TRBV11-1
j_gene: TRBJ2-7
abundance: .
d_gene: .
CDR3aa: CASSPSGISYEQYF
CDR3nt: TGTGCCAGCAGTCCCTCCGGGATCTCCTACGAGCAGTACTTC

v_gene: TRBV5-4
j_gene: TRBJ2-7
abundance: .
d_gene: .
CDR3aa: CASSPAGVNEQYF
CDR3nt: TGTGCCAGCAGCCCGGCGGGCGTCAACGAGCAGTACTTC

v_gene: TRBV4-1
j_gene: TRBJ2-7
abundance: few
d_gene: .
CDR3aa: CASSQGISVEQYF
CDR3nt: TGCGCCAGCAGCCAAGGCATTTCGGTAGAGCAGTACTTC

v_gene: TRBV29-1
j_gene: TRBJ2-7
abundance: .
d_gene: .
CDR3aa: CSVVAAGDEQYF
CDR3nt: TGCAGCGTTGTGGCGGCCGGCGACGAGCAGTACTTC

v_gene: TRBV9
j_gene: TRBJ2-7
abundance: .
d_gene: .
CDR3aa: CASSAHRGGSYEQYF
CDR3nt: TGTGCCAGCAGCGCACACAGGGGAGGTTCCTACGAGCAGTACTTC

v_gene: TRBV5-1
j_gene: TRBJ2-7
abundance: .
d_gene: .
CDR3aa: CASSFLDGRYEQYF
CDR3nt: TGCGCCAGCAGCTTCCTTGACGGGAGATACGAGCAGTACTTC

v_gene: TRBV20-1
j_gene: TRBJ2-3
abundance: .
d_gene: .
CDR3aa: CSASGGVTQYF
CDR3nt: TGCAGTGCTAGCGGGGGCGTTACGCAGTATTTT

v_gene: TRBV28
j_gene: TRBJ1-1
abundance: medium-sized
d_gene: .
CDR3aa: CASSPSGAGTEAFF
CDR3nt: TGTGCCAGCAGTCCCTCAGGGGCCGGCACTGAAGCTTTCTTT

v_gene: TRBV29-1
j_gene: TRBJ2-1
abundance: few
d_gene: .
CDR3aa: CSATGGSYNEQFF
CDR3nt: TGCAGCGCTACGGGTGGAAGCTACAATGAGCAGTTCTTC

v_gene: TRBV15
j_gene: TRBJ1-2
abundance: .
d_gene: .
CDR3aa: CATSKDRTTNLYGYTF
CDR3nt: TGTGCCACCAGCAAGGACCGGACCACAAATCTCTATGGCTACACCTTC

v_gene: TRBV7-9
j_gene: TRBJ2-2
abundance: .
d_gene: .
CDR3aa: CASSLPGLEGLTGELFF
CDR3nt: TGTGCCAGCAGCTTACCTGGTCTCGAGGGCCTGACCGGGGAGCTGTTTTTT

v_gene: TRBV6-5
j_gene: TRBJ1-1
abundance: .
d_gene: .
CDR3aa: CASRRGVGQTEAFF
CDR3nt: TGTGCCAGCAGAAGAGGGGTGGGTCAAACTGAAGCTTTCTTT

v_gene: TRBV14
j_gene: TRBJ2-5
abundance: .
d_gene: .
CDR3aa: CASSQARAGTQYF
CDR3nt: TGTGCCAGCAGCCAAGCCAGGGCTGGGACCCAGTACTTC

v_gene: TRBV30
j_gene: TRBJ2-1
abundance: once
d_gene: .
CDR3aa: CAWGASVEQFF
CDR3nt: TGTGCCTGGGGGGCTAGCGTTGAGCAGTTCTTC

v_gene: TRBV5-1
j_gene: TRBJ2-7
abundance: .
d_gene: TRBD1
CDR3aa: CASSIGTAYEQYF
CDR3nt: TGCGCCAGCAGCATCGGGACAGCTTACGAGCAGTACTTC

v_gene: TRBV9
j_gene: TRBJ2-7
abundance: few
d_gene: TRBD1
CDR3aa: CASSVVAGGYEQYF
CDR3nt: TGTGCCAGCAGCGTAGTGGCAGGGGGCTACGAGCAGTACTTC

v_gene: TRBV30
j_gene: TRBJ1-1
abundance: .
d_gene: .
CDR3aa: CAWSWGNTEAFF
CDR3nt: TGTGCCTGGAGTTGGGGGAACACTGAAGCTTTCTTT

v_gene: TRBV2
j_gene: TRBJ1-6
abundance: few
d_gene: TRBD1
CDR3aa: CASRDGTVNNSPLHF
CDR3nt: TGTGCCAGCAGGGACGGGACAGTCAATAATTCACCCCTCCACTTT

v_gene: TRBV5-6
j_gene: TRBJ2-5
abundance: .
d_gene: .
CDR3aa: CTSSLVGVEETQYF
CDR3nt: TGTACCAGCAGCTTGGTTGGGGTGGAAGAGACCCAGTACTTC

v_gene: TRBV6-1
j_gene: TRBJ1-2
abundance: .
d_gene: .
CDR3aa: CASSEEGYGYTF
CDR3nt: TGTGCCAGCAGTGAAGAGGGGTATGGCTACACCTTC

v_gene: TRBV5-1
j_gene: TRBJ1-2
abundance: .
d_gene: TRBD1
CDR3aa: CASSLDRGQAGGYTF
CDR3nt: TGCGCCAGCAGCTTGGACCGGGGACAGGCTGGTGGCTACACCTTC

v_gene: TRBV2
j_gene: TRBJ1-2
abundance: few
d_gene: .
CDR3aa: CASGNTGGYTF
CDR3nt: TGTGCCAGCGGGAATACGGGTGGCTACACCTTC

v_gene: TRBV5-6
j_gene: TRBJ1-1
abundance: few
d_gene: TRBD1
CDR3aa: CASSPDRVLNTEAFF
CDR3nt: TGTGCCAGCAGCCCGGACAGGGTGTTGAACACTGAAGCTTTCTTT

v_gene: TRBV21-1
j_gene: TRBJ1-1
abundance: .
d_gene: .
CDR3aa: CASSKDRGALNTEAFF
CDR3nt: TGTGCCAGCAGCAAGGACAGGGGGGCGTTGAACACTGAAGCTTTCTTT

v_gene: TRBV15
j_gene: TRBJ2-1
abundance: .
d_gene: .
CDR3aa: CATSRAGQGYNEQFF
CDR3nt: TGTGCCACCAGCAGAGCCGGTCAGGGATACAATGAGCAGTTCTTC

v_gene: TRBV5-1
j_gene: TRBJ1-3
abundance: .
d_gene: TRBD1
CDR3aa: CASSADPGGSGNTIYF
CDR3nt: TGCGCCAGCAGCGCGGATCCAGGGGGCTCTGGAAACACCATATATTTT

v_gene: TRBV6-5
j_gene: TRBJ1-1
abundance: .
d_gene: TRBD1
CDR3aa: CASSFDRVRTEAFF
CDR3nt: TGTGCCAGCAGTTTCGACAGGGTGAGGACTGAAGCTTTCTTT

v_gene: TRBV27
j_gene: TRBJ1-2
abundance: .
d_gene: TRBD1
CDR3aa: CASSFRDRGGYTF
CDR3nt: TGTGCCAGCAGTTTTAGGGACAGGGGTGGCTACACCTTC

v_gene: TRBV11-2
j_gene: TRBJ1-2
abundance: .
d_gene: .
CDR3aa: CASSSLSLDGYTF
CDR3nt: TGTGCCAGCAGCTCCCTCTCCCTAGATGGCTACACCTTC

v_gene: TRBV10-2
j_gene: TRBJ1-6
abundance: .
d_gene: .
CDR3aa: CASSDSALSYNSPLHF
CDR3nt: TGCGCCAGCAGTGACTCCGCGCTCTCCTATAATTCACCCCTCCACTTT

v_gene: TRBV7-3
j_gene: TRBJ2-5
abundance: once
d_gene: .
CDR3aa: CASSPMQGTWETQYF
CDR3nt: TGTGCCAGCAGCCCAATGCAGGGGACCTGGGAGACCCAGTACTTC

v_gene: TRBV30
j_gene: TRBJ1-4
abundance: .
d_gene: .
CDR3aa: CAWSVQSREKLFF
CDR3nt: TGTGCCTGGAGTGTACAATCCAGAGAAAAACTGTTTTTT